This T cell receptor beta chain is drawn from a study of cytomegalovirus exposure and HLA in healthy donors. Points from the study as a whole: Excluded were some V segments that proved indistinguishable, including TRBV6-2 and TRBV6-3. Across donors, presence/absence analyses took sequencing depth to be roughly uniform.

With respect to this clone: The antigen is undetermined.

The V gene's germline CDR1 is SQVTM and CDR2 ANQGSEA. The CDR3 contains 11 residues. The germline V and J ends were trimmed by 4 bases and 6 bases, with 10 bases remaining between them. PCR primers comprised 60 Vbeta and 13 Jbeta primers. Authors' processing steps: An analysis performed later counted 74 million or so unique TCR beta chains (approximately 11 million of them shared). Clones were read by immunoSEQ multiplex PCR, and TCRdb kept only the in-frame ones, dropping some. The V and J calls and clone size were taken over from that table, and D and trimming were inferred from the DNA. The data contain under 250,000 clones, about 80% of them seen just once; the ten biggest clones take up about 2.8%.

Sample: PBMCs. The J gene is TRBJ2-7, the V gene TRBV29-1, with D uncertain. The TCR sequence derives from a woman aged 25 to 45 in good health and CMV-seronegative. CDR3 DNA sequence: TGCAGCGTTGTCCGGGTAGGCGAGCAGTACTTC. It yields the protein CSVVRVGEQYF.